The subject of this entry is one TCR beta chain. This specimen comes from a study of control samples from healthy donors and cancer patients. Profiling relied on immunoSEQ multiplex PCR, and the TCRdb table lists in-frame clones only, not all of them. The sample contains about 120,000 clones, about 87% of which appear only once. Deletions cut 1 base from V and 3 bases from J, with 7 bases between. The CDR3 length is 15 residues. The V gene's germline CDR1 is MDHEN and CDR2 SYDVKM. Source material: blood. The sequence derives from a man aged 30-40 years in good health. The rearrangement joins TRBV28 to TRBJ2-6, with D perhaps TRBD1 (6 bases). CDR3: CASSLSGVGANVLTF. DNA of the CDR3: TGTGCCAGCAGTTTATCAGGGGTTGGGGCCAACGTCCTGACTTTC.